This T cell receptor beta chain was retrieved from a study of T cells after yellow fever vaccination (dated by TCRdb to about 2019). Background for the entire study: Libraries from fractions with low cell numbers were prepared with the SMART-Seq v4 Ultra Low Input RNA kit. To follow T-cell clones before and after primary and booster YFV17D yellow fever vaccination, bulk TCR alpha and beta repertoires were sequenced over time. The cohort comprised two healthy male donors, one aged 18 to 30 and one aged 30 to 40 years. Bulk PBMC replicates and cell subsets were isolated from blood drawn at multiple timepoints before and after both primary and secondary immunization. Paper-wide results and their limitations: A small share of clonotypes was detected in both CD4 and CD8 compartments, with the overlap likely arising from convergent recombination. The study included only a couple of donors, which limits how far the findings can be generalized. Most clones expanded after primary vaccination (almost 97% of CD4 and roughly 90% of CD8) were re-detected after the booster, suggesting that broad memory maintenance occurred. Computational filtering was needed because FACS-sorted repertoires could contain abundant contaminating clonotypes from the bulk population. The secondary T-cell response was weaker than the primary response but faster, peaking on day 5 instead of day 15.

TCR cDNA was synthesized by 5'RACE template switching, through which a universal primer site and unique molecular identifiers were introduced. cDNA synthesis was primed from both the TCR alpha and TCR beta constant segments. Libraries were amplified in two PCR steps, with sample barcodes and sequencing adapters added in the second step. Sequencing of libraries was performed on Illumina HiSeq 2500 (2x100 bp) or NovaSeq (2x150 bp). The authors' pipeline ran thus. Demultiplexing of reads and collapsing into UMI consensus sequences were performed with MIGEC, and V(D)J alignment was carried out with MiXCR. Vaccine-responding clonotypes were identified with edgeR using replicate PBMC samples, with FDR below 0.01 and a log2 fold change above 5 up to day 15 being required. CD4 or CD8 identity was assigned to each bulk clonotype according to whether the clonotype was present at higher abundance in the sequenced CD4 repertoire or the sequenced CD8 repertoire. TCRdb took the public reads, trimmed them with fastp at Q25, ran MiXCR for clone calling and kept in-frame beta chains. Rows are unified per CDR3 protein, each entry keeping the most common DNA and genes. It is TCRdb's table, rather than the study itself, that gives the V and J calls and clone size. This sample lists some 160,000 distinct CDR3 sequences; about 7% were detected once. The top ten constitute more than 2.5% of the sample.

The treatment or condition label, as the study defines it: live attenuated yellow fever vaccine strain. PBMCs were isolated from peripheral blood using a standard Ficoll-Paque protocol. Dynabeads CD4 and CD8 positive selection kits were used to isolate CD4 and CD8 T-cell fractions. RNA was extracted with TriZol from bulk PBMCs, CD4 and CD8 fractions, and dextramer-positive and dextramer-negative fractions. With respect to this clonotype: Its binding antigen is unknown. The DNA is left out, because the CDR3 cannot be placed on it with certainty; the CDR3 is given as TCRdb lists it.

This TCR was sampled from a man between 18 and 35 years old who received the YFV17D yellow fever vaccine. Sequenced material: CD4+ T cells sorted from PBMCs, taken 4 to 5 days after the first yellow fever vaccination.

The CDR3 reads CASSQVVFLRNRIVSHNEKLFF. The chain is encoded by TRBV4-1 joined to TRBJ1-4; TRBD1 is the table's D call, not checked against the DNA. Per the germline V gene, MGHRA is the CDR1 and YSYEKL is the CDR2. Reading from cysteine to phenylalanine, the CDR3 counts 22 amino acids.